This T cell receptor (beta chain) was sequenced for a study of blood T cell repertoires in COVID-19. Study-level background: T cells, B-cell-depleted T cells, or PBMCs provided the cDNA or gDNA that served as material.

This CDR3 contains 19 residues. The germline CDR1 and CDR2 sequences are KGHDR and SFDVKD. Losses at the gene ends were 0 bases for V and 3 bases for J; bases not matched to a gene: 7. The assay was immunoSEQ multiplex PCR, and TCRdb's table has in-frame clones only and misses some. The table has about 200,000 clones, 84% seen once. The clonotype was recovered from a human donor in a cohort sampled during active COVID-19. The source material was peripheral blood. The V gene is TRBV24-1, the J gene TRBJ2-3; 14 bases agree with TRBD2. The DNA for the CDR3 is TGTGCCACCAGTGATTTGGTCGGGACTAGCGGGAGTTTTACAGATACGCAGTATTTT. This sequence encodes CATSDLVGTSGSFTDTQYF.